Presented here are 28 T cell receptor beta chains from one specimen sequenced in a study of tumour-infiltrating T cells in Burkitt lymphoma (dated by TCRdb to 2020 to 2022). Library preparation used the immunoSEQ multiplex PCR assay. TCRdb stores this immuneACCESS table with in-frame sequences only. Part of the clones is absent; in the studies checked, under half of the shortfall reflects unresolved V genes, and no reason is known for the rest. The sample table records tens of thousands of clones; roughly 31% of these occur just once. In total, the top ten clones hold under 3.5% of the sample. Sequenced: tumor tissue. These receptors were taken from a human donor with Burkitt lymphoma.

The chain combines TRBV7-8 with TRBJ1-5; D not certain. CDR1 and CDR2 from the germline V gene are SGHVS and FQNEAQ. The CDR3 sequence is 12 residues long. Trimming shortened V by 5 bases and J by 4 bases, and 6 bases separated the two germline ends. The CDR3 DNA is TGTGCCAGCAGCCAATCAAATCAGCCCCAGCATTTT. Encoded protein: CASSQSNQPQHF.

This chain links TRBV6-6 with TRBJ2-2; D not certain. Trimming cost V 0 bases and J 0 bases, with 5 bases left between them. The CDR3 runs 15 residues. Germline V CDR1 and CDR2: MNHNY, SVGAGI (reference sequence). The CDR3 bases are TGTGCCAGCAGTTACTCGGACGCGAACACCGGGGAGCTGTTTTTT. Its translation: CASSYSDANTGELFF.

This clone was found a few times. The chain recombines TRBV7-9 with TRBJ1-2; 9 nucleotides match TRBD1. After removal of 3 bases from V and 6 bases from J, the junction contained 8 bases not matched to a gene. The germline gives CDR1 SEHNR, CDR2 FQNEAQ (reference sequence). This CDR3 is 15 amino acids long. The CDR3 here is CASSFRDRVWDGYTF. Written as DNA, the CDR3 is TGTGCCAGCAGCTTCCGGGACAGGGTATGGGATGGCTACACCTTC.

The chain is built from TRBV11-3 and TRBJ1-1, with D unclear. This CDR3 has 16 amino acids. The V end was cut by 1 base, the J end by 3 bases, with 15 bases between. Per the germline V gene, CDR1 is SGHNT and CDR2 is YENEEA. CDR3 bases: TGTGCCAGCAGCTTAGGCCAGGCCGAAAAGGACACTGAAGCTTTCTTT. Translated: CASSLGQAEKDTEAFF.

The J gene is TRBJ2-2, the V gene TRBV4-2, with 8 bases aligning to TRBD2. Germline V gene data show CDR1 as LGHNA and CDR2 as YNFKEQ. The CDR3 has 18 residues. Trimming took 0 bases from V and 9 from J; bases not matched to a gene: 15. CDR3 nucleotide sequence: TGTGCCAGCAGCCAAGATAGCATGACTAGCGCTGGGTGGCGGGAGCTGTTTTTT. Protein sequence: CASSQDSMTSAGWRELFF.

DNA of the CDR3: TGTGCCAGCAACATCCCGGGGGGGAACACTGAAGCTTTCTTT. Amino acid sequence: CASNIPGGNTEAFF. This rearrangement joins TRBV5-4 to TRBJ1-1, with a possible D match to TRBD1 (5 bases). In germline, CDR1 is SGHNT, CDR2 YYREEE (reference sequence). The CDR3 runs 14 residues. The V and J ends lost 6 bases and 1 base respectively, with 13 bases between them.

This chain joins TRBV20-1 and TRBJ2-7; tentatively, D is TRBD2 (7 bases). Germline V gene sequence: CDR1 DFQATT, CDR2 SNEGSKA (reference sequence). Trimming removed 7 bases from V and 10 bases from J, with 17 bases in between. This CDR3 comprises 11 residues. The CDR3 nucleotides read TGCAGTGGCTTTAGGGGGGGTGAACAGTACTTC. It codes for CSGFRGGEQYF.

DNA of the CDR3: TGTGCCAGCAGCCTCCCTCCCGGGGGGGCAGGAGAGACCCAGTACTTC. This codes for CASSLPPGGAGETQYF. The chain recombines TRBV7-9 with TRBJ2-5; 8 bases agree with TRBD2. The germline V gene encodes CDR1 SEHNR and CDR2 FQNEAQ (reference sequence). CDR3 length equals 16 residues. V was clipped by 5 bases and J by 4 bases; unmatched bases: 12.

The rearrangement joins TRBV6-6 to TRBJ2-2, with D unresolved. V lost 4 bases, J lost 1 base, and 13 bases lay in between. CDR1 is MNHNY and CDR2 is SVGAGI in the germline V gene (reference sequence). The length of the CDR3 is 16 residues. The CDR3 DNA reads as TGTGCCAGCAGTTTCGCCCCTTTCGGGAACACCGGGGAGCTGTTTTTT. It codes for CASSFAPFGNTGELFF.

This chain links TRBV4-2 with TRBJ2-7; D unresolved. Trimming removed 5 bases from V and 5 bases from J, with 16 bases in between. The V gene's germline CDR1 is LGHNA and CDR2 YNFKEQ. This CDR3 is 14 amino acids long. The CDR3 region has the DNA TGTGCCAGCAGCTCCCGCCGATTGATGGACGAGCAGTACTTC. As protein: CASSSRRLMDEQYF.

CDR3 bases: TGCAGCGTTGAAGTAGGGAGGGGTGGAAGGATCGGGGAGCTGTTTTTT. It encodes CSVEVGRGGRIGELFF. The chain has TRBV29-1 and TRBJ2-2; TRBD2 matches at 7 bases. CDR1 is SQVTM, CDR2 ANQGSEA, per germline. V trimming: 1 base; J trimming: 7 bases; junction bases outside the gene matches: 12. CDR3 size: 16 residues.

This clone was seen a handful of times. CDR3 protein: CAIRGQGAYQETQYF. The CDR3 region has the DNA TGTGCCATCAGAGGACAGGGGGCGTACCAAGAGACCCAGTACTTC. The gene calls are TRBV10-3 and TRBJ2-5, with TRBD1 matching over 11 bases. V was pared by 6 bases and J by 0 bases, with 3 bases of the junction left unmatched. This CDR3 has 15 residues. The V gene's germline CDR1 is ENHRY and CDR2 SYGVKD.

This clone was seen a few times. The chain has TRBV4-2 and TRBJ2-3, with 11 bases lining up with TRBD2. Germline V lookup: CDR1 LGHNA, CDR2 YNFKEQ. V was pared by 1 base and J by 4 bases, with 4 bases of the junction left unmatched. This CDR3 is built from 16 residues. In DNA form, the CDR3 reads TGTGCCAGCAGCCAAGTAGCGGGGGGGCAGGCAGATACGCAGTATTTT. It specifies CASSQVAGGQADTQYF.

A few counts support this clone. DNA for the CDR3: TGTGCCAGCAGCCCCGACTGGCACGAGCAGTACTTC. Its translation is CASSPDWHEQYF. The chain has TRBV6-5 and TRBJ2-7; the D is unclear. This CDR3 is 12 amino acids long. The germline V gene has CDR1 MNHEY and CDR2 SVGAGI. Trimming left V 6 bases short and J 5 bases short, with 11 bases between.

This chain uses TRBV18 with TRBJ1-5; D uncertain. There are 14 residues in the CDR3. The germline V and J ends were trimmed by 3 bases and 2 bases, with 8 bases remaining between them. Germline values: CDR1 KGHSH, CDR2 LQKENI. The CDR3 DNA reads as TGTGCCAGCTCACCCAGTGTTGGCAATCAGCCCCAGCATTTT. Amino acids: CASSPSVGNQPQHF. Filled out from reference TRBV18 and TRBJ1-5, the complete variable domain reads NAGVMQNPRHLVRRRGQEARLRCSPMKGHSHVYWYRQLPEEGLKFMVYLQKENIIDESGMPKERFSAEFPKEGPSILRIQQVVRGDSAAYFCASSPSVGNQPQHFGDGTRLSIL.

This clone was counted between two and nine times. J is TRBJ2-7 and V is TRBV6-1; TRBD1 aligns across 9 bases. CDR1 and CDR2 (germline): MNHNS, SASEGT. J gave up 2 bases and V 4 bases, and 6 bases lay outside the gene matches. This CDR3 spans 15 amino acids. The CDR3 loop is CASSGQDRGTYEQYF. Written as DNA, the CDR3 is TGTGCCAGCAGTGGGCAGGACAGGGGAACCTACGAGCAGTACTTC.

This clone was seen only a few times. The rearrangement joins TRBV6-5 to TRBJ1-2; TRBD1 agrees at 10 bases. Unmatched junction bases numbered 6, after V lost 8 bases and J lost 6 bases. CDR3 length: 13 amino acids. In germline, CDR1 is MNHEY, CDR2 SVGAGI. CDR3: CASGTGVSDGYTF. The CDR3 bases are TGTGCCAGCGGGACAGGGGTCTCTGATGGCTACACCTTC.

This clone has only a few counts. V is TRBV9 and J is TRBJ2-1; 10 bases fit TRBD2. This CDR3 region has 18 residues. Germline trimming cut 1 base from V and 1 base from J; bases unmatched to any gene: 8. CDR1 is SGDLS and CDR2 is YYNGEE in the germline V gene. CDR3 in amino acids: CASSVSGLAENSYNEQFF. In DNA form, the CDR3 reads TGTGCCAGCAGCGTAAGTGGACTAGCGGAGAATTCCTACAATGAGCAGTTCTTC.

V gene TRBV2 combines with J gene TRBJ1-4; D uncertain. Germline CDR1 and CDR2: SNHLY and FYNNEI. CDR3 length: 15 amino acids. V was pared by 6 bases and J by 3 bases, with 14 bases between. The DNA for the CDR3 is TGTGCCAGCAGGTTAGGACGAGGACCTAATGAAAAACTGTTTTTT. It translates to CASRLGRGPNEKLFF.

The CDR3 bases are TGTGCCAGCAGCGATACAGTTATGAACACTGAAGCTTTCTTT. Residues: CASSDTVMNTEAFF. The rearrangement links TRBV27 to TRBJ1-1; D not resolved. The germline V and J ends were trimmed by 6 bases and 0 bases, with 11 bases remaining between them. Germline assignment: CDR1 MNHEY and CDR2 SMNVEV (reference sequence). CDR3 length equals 14 residues.

This clone has a handful of counts. The chain uses TRBV7-9 and TRBJ1-5, with 9 bases matching TRBD1. The CDR3 totals 14 residues. Germline loops: CDR1 SEHNR, CDR2 FQNEAQ (reference sequence). J was trimmed by 6 bases and V by 4 bases; bases with no gene match: 4. CDR3 in amino acids: CASSSGTGFQPQHF. The CDR3 bases are TGTGCCAGCAGCTCCGGGACAGGGTTTCAGCCCCAGCATTTT.

The V call is TRBV10-3, the J call TRBJ1-2; 9 bases align to TRBD1. The CDR3 is 16 amino acids. The germline V gene encodes CDR1 ENHRY and CDR2 SYGVKD. J was trimmed by 0 bases and V by 3 bases; bases with no gene match: 5. DNA for the CDR3: TGTGCCATCAGTGACGGGTGGGACAGGGCTAACTATGGCTACACCTTC. Its protein is CAISDGWDRANYGYTF.

The chain uses TRBV7-9 and TRBJ2-5; 16 bases fit TRBD2. The germline CDR1 and CDR2 sequences are SEHNR and FQNEAQ (reference sequence). The V segment lost 4 bases and the J segment 9 bases; nucleotides outside the gene matches: 2. The CDR3 runs to 14 residues. This chain's CDR3 is CASSSGTSGGAQYF. The CDR3 region has the DNA TGTGCCAGCAGCTCCGGGACTAGCGGGGGGGCCCAGTACTTC.

This clone was seen a few times. CDR3 bases: TGTGCCAGCAGCCGGACGGGGGCAACTAATGAAAAACTGTTTTTT. It codes for CASSRTGATNEKLFF. The V call is TRBV27, the J call TRBJ1-4; weak D call: TRBD1 (5 bases). Germline V lookup: CDR1 MNHEY, CDR2 SMNVEV (reference sequence). V lost 6 bases and J lost 0, with 11 bases in between. The CDR3 contains 15 residues. Full variable domain (missing parts from reference TRBV27 and TRBJ1-4): EAQVTQNPRYLITVTGKKLTVTCSQNMNHEYMSWYRQDPGLGLRQIYYSMNVEVTDKGDVPEGYKVSRKEKRNFPLILESPSPNQTSLYFCASSRTGATNEKLFFGSGTQLSVL.

The J gene is TRBJ2-1, the V gene TRBV7-3; no clear D gene. CDR1 and CDR2 (germline): SGHTA, FQGTGA. The CDR3 totals 14 residues. The germline V and J ends were trimmed by 0 bases and 6 bases, with 9 bases remaining between them. CDR3: CASSLTTVGNEQFF. The CDR3 DNA follows: TGTGCCAGCAGCTTAACGACGGTTGGCAATGAGCAGTTCTTC. The full variable domain, rest sourced from reference TRBV7-3 and TRBJ2-1, is GAGVSQTPSNKVTEKGKYVELRCDPISGHTALYWYRQSLGQGPEFLIYFQGTGAADDSGLPNDRFFAVRPEGSVSTLKIQRTERGDSAVYLCASSLTTVGNEQFFGPGTRLTVL.

The genes are TRBV7-9 and TRBJ2-2; D uncertain. Germline CDR1 is SEHNR and CDR2 is FQNEAQ (reference sequence). The CDR3 extends over 14 amino acids. V shed 5 bases and J shed 0 bases, with 7 bases lying between them. In nucleotides, the CDR3 is TGTGCCAGCAGCGCCTCCACGAACACCGGGGAGCTGTTTTTT. It yields the protein CASSASTNTGELFF.

As to this clone: The junction differs from germline at one of its ends, possibly a read error. Different DNA sequences within this sample yield the same CDR3. This chain links TRBV10-3 with TRBJ1-2; D gene ambiguous. CDR1 and CDR2 (germline): ENHRY, SYGVKD. The CDR3 totals 13 residues. This CDR3 reads CAISDGGNYGYTF. The CDR3 DNA sequence: TGTGCCATCAGTGATGGCGGCAACTATGGCTACACCTTT.

This clone was found a few times. The rearrangement joins TRBV10-3 to TRBJ2-2; 9 nucleotides agree with TRBD1. Germline V CDR1 and CDR2: ENHRY, SYGVKD. The CDR3 runs 14 residues. Trimming at V came to 5 bases and at J to 7 bases, leaving 5 bases not matched to a gene. The CDR3 loop reads CAISYRGQDGELFF. As DNA, the CDR3 is TGTGCCATCAGTTACAGGGGGCAGGACGGGGAGCTGTTTTTT.